A single sample is the source of the 10 T cell receptor beta chains below, sequenced in a study of blood T cell repertoires in COVID-19. Only in-frame clones appear in the TCRdb table, and some are missing; sequencing was by immunoSEQ multiplex PCR. The data show roughly 400,000 clones, nearly 90% seen once. The sequencing sample was made of PBMCs or T cells enriched from blood (not recorded which). The source is a woman aged 18-29 years who had been exposed to COVID-19.

The CDR3 DNA reads TGTGCCAGTAGTCTTAGGACAGGGTGGACTGAAGCTTTCTTT. Translating gives CASSLRTGWTEAFF. V usage is TRBV19 and J usage is TRBJ1-1; TRBD1 aligns across 8 bases. The CDR3 extends over 14 amino acids. Losses at the gene ends were 5 bases for V and 5 bases for J; bases not matched to a gene: 7. From germline, CDR1 is LNHDA and CDR2 SQIVND (reference sequence). The whole variable domain, remainder taken from reference TRBV19 and TRBJ1-1, is DGGITQSPKYLFRKEGQNVTLSCEQNLNHDAMYWYRQDPGQGLRLIYYSQIVNDFQKGDIAEGYSVSREKKESFPLTVTSAQKNPTAFYLCASSLRTGWTEAFFGQGTRLTVV.

The rearrangement uses TRBV2 and TRBJ1-5; 8 bases are shared with TRBD1. The CDR3 has 13 residues. The junction had 10 bases not matched to a gene; V was cut back by 11 bases and J by 7 bases. Per the germline V gene, CDR1 is SNHLY and CDR2 is FYNNEI. The CDR3: CAVRQGQEQPQHF. The CDR3 nucleotides are TGTGCCGTACGACAGGGGCAGGAGCAGCCCCAGCATTTT.

The V gene is TRBV28, the J gene TRBJ2-7; TRBD1 aligns across 9 bases. Germline V gene data show CDR1 as MDHEN and CDR2 as SYDVKM. This CDR3 has 13 residues. Unmatched junction bases numbered 5, after V lost 5 bases and J lost 6 bases. CDR3 DNA: TGTGCCAGCAGTGGGGGACAGGGTGGCGAGCAGTACTTC. Translation: CASSGGQGGEQYF.

This clone was seen a handful of times. CDR3 loop: CASSAGGAGTGELFF. CDR3 coding DNA: TGTGCCAGCAGTGCTGGTGGGGCAGGCACCGGGGAGCTGTTTTTT. The chain has TRBV28 and TRBJ2-2, with D possibly matching TRBD1 (5 bases). CDR1 is MDHEN, CDR2 SYDVKM, per germline. CDR3 length: 15 residues. Deletions cut 5 bases from V and 4 bases from J, with 14 bases between.

The chain uses TRBV18 and TRBJ2-7; 7 positions agree with TRBD2. Unmatched junction bases numbered 4, after V lost 3 bases and J lost 5 bases. The CDR3 length is 13 residues. Germline V gene lookup returns CDR1 KGHSH and CDR2 LQKENI. The CDR3, as DNA: TGTGCCAGCTCACCCGGGAGGACCAACGAGCAGTACTTC. It codes for CASSPGRTNEQYF.

CDR3 amino acids: CASSRLANLNTEAFF. The CDR3 DNA reads as TGTGCCAGCAGCCGCTTGGCCAACCTGAACACTGAAGCTTTCTTT. J is TRBJ1-1 and V is TRBV7-6, with no clear D. V was pared by 5 bases and J by 0 bases, with 13 bases between. The CDR3 runs to 15 residues. CDR1 and CDR2 (germline): SGHVS, FNYEAQ.

The gene calls are TRBV7-9 and TRBJ2-7; D uncertain. CDR3 length: 13 amino acids. V was trimmed by 4 bases and J by 1 base, leaving 8 bases between them. Germline assignment: CDR1 SEHNR and CDR2 FQNEAQ (reference sequence). For the CDR3, the DNA is TGTGCCAGCAGCTATCCCCCTTCCTACGAGCAGTACTTC. Translating gives CASSYPPSYEQYF.

This sequence joins TRBV21-1 and TRBJ2-7; TRBD2 reflects the table's D call only, with no check against the DNA. TRBV21-1 is a pseudogene. This CDR3 has 15 residues. CDR3: CASSKLESPSYEQYF. In DNA, the CDR3 is TGTGCCAGCAGCAAACTGGAGTCCCCCTCCTACGAGCAGTACTTC.

The chain employs TRBV5-4 and TRBJ2-2; perhaps TRBD1 as D (5 bases). CDR1 is SGHNT and CDR2 is YYREEE in the germline V gene (reference sequence). Trimming took 0 bases from V and 3 from J, leaving 9 bases between them. The CDR3 length is 15 residues. In DNA form, the CDR3 reads TGTGCCAGCAGCTTGGGGGGCGTATACACCGGGGAGCTGTTTTTT. It translates to CASSLGGVYTGELFF.

The rearrangement uses TRBV7-2 and TRBJ2-7; 8 nucleotides match TRBD2. Germline V gene data show CDR1 as SGHTA and CDR2 as FQGNSA. CDR3 size: 16 residues. V was pared by 5 bases and J by 2 bases, with 11 bases of the junction left unmatched. The CDR3 protein is CASSPYGGLATYEQYF. CDR3 in DNA: TGTGCCAGCAGCCCTTATGGAGGACTAGCTACCTACGAGCAGTACTTC.